This T cell receptor beta chain is drawn from a study of Graves' ophthalmopathy and Graves' hyperthyroidism. In the study overall: Peripheral blood was obtained at first diagnosis, ahead of any treatment. Study findings and constraints: Blood was where most expanded thyroid clonotypes above 0.001 frequency also turned up.

With 0 bases clipped from V and 0 bases from J, the junction kept 5 bases outside the gene matches. The V gene's germline CDR1 is LNHNV and CDR2 YYDKDF (reference sequence). This CDR3 is 16 amino acids long. Eligible hyperthyroidism cases comprised new diagnoses of under 2 months' duration in individuals aged 18 to 65. The PBMCs had their origin in 7.5 to 10 ml of fresh peripheral blood. The table lists this clonotype with many counts. Its specificity is unknown. CDR3 regions of TCR beta were amplified from RNA transcripts. Following a first-round RT-PCR that used HTBI primers, a second-round multiplex PCR was carried out. TCRdb called the multiplex PCR reads again in MiXCR, with one record for every CDR3 protein. The sample contains approximately 410,000 distinct CDR3 sequences, just over 15% of which appear only once.

The rearrangement joins TRBV15 to TRBJ2-7; 7 nucleotides match TRBD2. The clonotype originates from a woman in her late teens or twenties with stable Graves' hyperthyroidism. Sequencing was done on a sample of peripheral blood. The DNA for the CDR3 is TGTGCCACCAGCAGAGATCTCGCGGGGGTCTCCTACGAGCAGTACTTC. Translation gives CATSRDLAGVSYEQYF.